One and the same sample provided the 2 T cell receptor beta chains below, sequenced in a study of control samples from healthy donors and cancer patients. Only in-frame clones appear in the TCRdb table, and some are missing; sequencing was by immunoSEQ multiplex PCR. The sample lists fewer than 90,000 clones, 85% to 90% occurring once. The sequencing sample was made of PBMCs. These receptors were obtained from a woman aged 55-69 years with head and neck cancer.

The chain is built from TRBV4-1 and TRBJ2-2; D unclear. The CDR3 extends over 16 amino acids. The germline CDR1 and CDR2 sequences are MGHRA and YSYEKL. V lost 6 bases and J lost 3, with 17 bases in between. CDR3 in amino acids: CASRPTSLTDTGELFF. In nucleotides, the CDR3 is TGCGCCAGCAGACCCACCTCGTTAACGGACACCGGGGAGCTGTTTTTT.

J is TRBJ2-2 and V is TRBV19; D unclear. V was clipped by 5 bases and J by 4 bases, with 20 bases between them. From germline, CDR1 is LNHDA and CDR2 SQIVND (reference sequence). The CDR3 is 17 residues long. Written as DNA, the CDR3 is TGTGCCAGTAGTGGAATTGGAAGTAGCCCTTTCACCGGGGAGCTGTTTTTT. It is translated as CASSGIGSSPFTGELFF.